The T cell receptor beta chain under discussion was sequenced for a study of blood T cell repertoires in COVID-19. The wider study: Nucleic acid was either cDNA or gDNA, and it came from T cells, B-cell-depleted T cells, or PBMCs.

Per the authors' pipeline: How many nucleated cells were present was estimated from reference gene primer amplification. Produced via immunoSEQ multiplex PCR; TCRdb's table is partial and in-frame only. V and J calls and clone size are as listed in that table; D and trimming were resolved from the DNA. The sample lists roughly 12,000 clones; around 90% were seen once. The CDR3 extends over 15 amino acids. Germline V gives CDR1 SGDLS, CDR2 YYNGEE. Trimming cost V 3 bases and J 1 base; bases outside gene matches: 2. The V and J genes are TRBV9 and TRBJ1-5; 9 nucleotides match TRBD1. The TCR sequence derives from a woman aged 55-75 years with active COVID-19. Sequencing was carried out using peripheral blood. The CDR3 reads CASSAQGASNQPQHF. In DNA, the CDR3 is TGTGCCAGCAGCGCACAGGGGGCAAGCAATCAGCCCCAGCATTTT.